Each of the 22 T cell receptor beta chains below was sequenced from the same sample in a study of blood T cell repertoires in COVID-19. This table comes from immunoSEQ multiplex PCR, and its TCRdb copy is limited to in-frame clones, with some not included. The repertoire holds fewer than 90,000 clones, with 86% as singletons. Sequenced material: peripheral blood. Receptors were obtained from a man older than 75 in a cohort sampled during active COVID-19.

The gene calls are TRBV5-1 and TRBJ2-1; 9 nucleotides line up with TRBD1. J was trimmed by 8 bases and V by 3 bases; bases with no gene match: 9. This CDR3 has 15 residues. Germline-derived CDR1 and CDR2 are SGHRS and YFSETQ. The CDR3 protein is CASSWGTGPGDEQFF. The CDR3 region has the DNA TGCGCCAGCAGCTGGGGGACAGGGCCGGGGGATGAGCAGTTCTTC.

The chain carries TRBV23-1 and TRBJ1-5; D uncertain. TRBV23-1 is an open reading frame whose function is uncertain. V was pared by 0 bases and J by 0 bases, with 15 bases between. CDR3 length equals 18 residues. Here the CDR3 DNA reads TGCGCCAGCAGTCAATCCCCCGGGAGAAGGTATAGCAATCAGCCCCAGCATTTT. Translated: CASSQSPGRRYSNQPQHF.

The genes are TRBV28 and TRBJ2-1, with 10 nucleotides matching TRBD1. The CDR3 covers 17 residues. Germline values: CDR1 MDHEN, CDR2 SYDVKM. The trim removed 5 bases at V and 5 bases at J, leaving 12 bases unmatched. In nucleotides, the CDR3 is TGTGCCAGCAGTACCCGACAGGGGGCCTCTTTTCACAATGAGCAGTTCTTC. Translating gives CASSTRQGASFHNEQFF. Full variable domain (missing parts from reference TRBV28 and TRBJ2-1): DVKVTQSSRYLVKRTGEKVFLECVQDMDHENMFWYRQDPGLGLRLIYFSYDVKMKEKGDIPEGYSVSREKKERFSLILESASTNQTSMYLCASSTRQGASFHNEQFFGPGTRLTVL.

The V and J genes are TRBV2 and TRBJ2-7; 7 bases are shared with TRBD1. Germline CDR1 and CDR2: SNHLY and FYNNEI. The CDR3 spans 13 residues. With 2 bases clipped from V and 6 bases from J, the junction kept 4 bases outside the gene matches. CDR3 coding DNA: TGTGCCAGCAGTGAAACGCCAGGGGGCGAGCAGTACGTC. Translating it yields CASSETPGGEQYV.

The V gene is TRBV7-9, the J gene TRBJ1-4; 9 positions match TRBD1. Germline CDR1 SEHNR, CDR2 FQNEAQ (reference sequence). The J segment lost 7 bases and the V segment lost 0 bases, leaving 6 bases of the junction unmatched. The CDR3 extends over 16 amino acids. The CDR3 here is CASSLATGTGREKLFF. The CDR3 DNA follows: TGTGCCAGCAGCTTAGCTACCGGGACAGGGCGTGAAAAACTGTTTTTT.

Only one count was recorded for this clone. The genes are TRBV4-2 and TRBJ2-1, with 10 positions matching TRBD2. Per germline, CDR1 LGHNA and CDR2 YNFKEQ. The V and J ends lost 2 bases and 9 bases, in that order; junction bases with no gene match: 13. The CDR3 consists of 17 residues. The CDR3 is CASSQRARAGGLGEQFF. The CDR3, as DNA: TGTGCCAGCAGCCAAAGGGCCCGAGCGGGGGGGCTAGGTGAGCAGTTCTTC.

V is TRBV11-2 and J is TRBJ2-1; D not resolved. Per the germline V gene, CDR1 is SGHAT and CDR2 is FQNNGV. The germline V and J ends were trimmed by 0 bases and 6 bases, with 9 bases remaining between them. The CDR3 covers 14 residues. In DNA, the CDR3 is TGTGCCAGCAGCTTAGATCTTCAGGCCAATGAGCAGTTCTTC. Residues: CASSLDLQANEQFF. The full variable domain, its missing parts supplied by reference TRBV11-2 and TRBJ2-1, is EAGVAQSPRYKIIEKRQSVAFWCNPISGHATLYWYQQILGQGPKLLIQFQNNGVVDDSQLPKDRFSAERLKGVDSTLKIQPAKLEDSAVYLCASSLDLQANEQFFGPGTRLTVL.

The genes are TRBV2 and TRBJ2-5; 11 positions match TRBD2. The CDR3 extends over 16 amino acids. Per germline, CDR1 SNHLY and CDR2 FYNNEI. With 3 bases clipped from V and 5 bases from J, the junction kept 8 bases outside the gene matches. Here the CDR3 DNA reads TGTGCCAGCAGTGATGGGTTAGCGGGGGGGCCGGAGACCCAGTACTTC. This sequence encodes CASSDGLAGGPETQYF.

This clone was detected once. The chain combines TRBV6-5 with TRBJ2-2, with D possibly TRBD1 on 5 matching bases. V was clipped by 6 bases and J by 2 bases, with 13 bases between them. CDR1 is MNHEY, CDR2 SVGAGI, per germline. This CDR3 has 15 amino acids. In DNA form, the CDR3 reads TGTGCCAGCAGCAGTCAGGGTGTTAACACCGGGGAGCTGTTTTTT. Translated, it gives CASSSQGVNTGELFF.

V is TRBV10-3 and J is TRBJ2-5; 8 nucleotides match TRBD2. Germline assignment: CDR1 ENHRY and CDR2 SYGVKD. The CDR3 sequence is 14 residues long. Unmatched junction bases numbered 10, after V lost 8 bases and J lost 5 bases. CDR3 sequence reads: CAIGGGGIRETQYF. CDR3 DNA sequence: TGTGCCATCGGCGGCGGGGGGATTCGGGAGACCCAGTACTTC.

The CDR3 loop reads CASSPLRGDEAFF. CDR3 sequence (DNA): TGTGCCAGCAGTCCCCTGAGAGGCGATGAAGCTTTCTTT. The chain uses TRBV12-3 or TRBV12-4 and TRBJ1-1, with D unclear. V gave up 5 bases and J gave up 7 bases, with 14 bases separating them. The CDR3 covers 13 residues.

The genes are TRBV27 and TRBJ1-6; 10 bases are shared with TRBD1. This CDR3 comprises 14 residues. CDR1 is MNHEY and CDR2 is SMNVEV in the germline V gene (reference sequence). Trimming removed 5 bases from V and 7 bases from J; junction bases left unmatched: 2. CDR3 loop: CASSPDRGNSPLHF. The CDR3 DNA reads as TGTGCCAGCAGTCCGGACAGGGGGAATTCACCCCTCCACTTT.

The chain joins TRBV5-1 to TRBJ2-3, with a weak D call TRBD1 (6 bases). V shed 4 bases and J shed 2 bases, with 17 bases lying between them. This CDR3 spans 16 amino acids. The germline CDR1 and CDR2 sequences are SGHRS and YFSETQ. CDR3 loop: CASSLGHSGVTDTQYF. CDR3 coding DNA: TGCGCCAGCAGCCTTGGGCACTCAGGGGTCACAGATACGCAGTATTTT.

The chain combines TRBV5-3 with TRBJ2-7, with TRBD2 matching 9 bases. TRBV5-3 qualifies as an ORF whose function is uncertain. This CDR3 contains 13 residues. Trimming took 7 bases from V and 0 from J; bases not matched to a gene: 2. The CDR3 DNA follows: TGTGCCAGACTAGCGGGAATCTCCTACGAGCAGTACGTC. Its translation: CARLAGISYEQYV.

This clone was counted a few times. The gene calls are TRBV5-1 and TRBJ2-6; D is possibly TRBD1 (9 bases). There are 18 residues in the CDR3. Germline V gives CDR1 SGHRS, CDR2 YFSETQ. V lost 4 bases to trimming and J lost 1 base, with 18 bases between them. This CDR3 reads CASSREGTGYSGANVLTF. For the CDR3, the DNA is TGCGCCAGCAGCCGGGAGGGGACAGGGTATTCTGGGGCCAACGTCCTGACTTTC.

The gene calls are TRBV5-4 and TRBJ1-2, with a tentative D call TRBD1 (6 bases). Trimming removed 4 bases at V and 8 bases at J, with 15 bases between. The CDR3 loop spans 13 amino acids. CDR1 is SGHNT and CDR2 is YYREEE in the germline V gene (reference sequence). The CDR3 sequence is CASSREGGYGYTF. The CDR3 DNA follows: TGTGCCAGCAGCAGGGAAGGGGGATACGGCTACACCTTC. Supplemented by reference TRBV5-4 and TRBJ1-2, the full variable domain reads ETGVTQSPTHLIKTRGQQVTLRCSSQSGHNTVSWYQQALGQGPQFIFQYYREEENGRGNFPPRFSGLQFPNYSSELNVNALELDDSALYLCASSREGGYGYTFGSGTRLTVV.

The J gene is TRBJ2-2, the V gene TRBV12-3 or TRBV12-4; D gene ambiguous. V was cut by 3 bases and J by 1 base, with 3 bases left in between. The length of the CDR3 is 13 residues. Written as DNA, the CDR3 is TGTGCCAGCAGTTTTAGGAACACCGGGGAGCTGTTTTTT. Amino acids: CASSFRNTGELFF.

The chain couples TRBV9 to TRBJ2-7; tentatively, D is TRBD2 (5 bases). Between the trimmed V and J ends, which lost 3 bases and 3 bases, there was a span of 16 bases. Germline V gene lookup returns CDR1 SGDLS and CDR2 YYNGEE. CDR3 length: 15 residues. The chain's CDR3 is CASSAGETGFYEQYF. In DNA form, the CDR3 reads TGTGCCAGCAGCGCCGGCGAAACGGGGTTCTACGAGCAGTACTTC.

This clone appeared a few times. V gene TRBV19 combines with J gene TRBJ1-6; perhaps TRBD1 as D (5 bases). Germline V gene data show CDR1 as LNHDA and CDR2 as SQIVND (reference sequence). The CDR3 is 13 amino acids. V was cut by 6 bases and J by 8 bases, with 11 bases left in between. CDR3 sequence: CASRNTGHSPLHF. In DNA form, the CDR3 reads TGTGCCAGTAGGAATACAGGTCATTCACCCCTCCACTTT.

The chain uses TRBV28 and TRBJ2-1, with 8 bases that match TRBD1. The CDR3 extends over 14 amino acids. The germline gives CDR1 MDHEN, CDR2 SYDVKM. The V segment lost 2 bases and the J segment 7 bases; nucleotides outside the gene matches: 4. The CDR3 DNA sequence: TGTGCCAGCAGTTTACGACAGGGGAGGAATGAGCAGTTCTTC. Encoded protein: CASSLRQGRNEQFF.

The chain employs TRBV15 and TRBJ1-4; no firm D call. The germline V and J ends were trimmed by 0 bases and 4 bases, with 12 bases remaining between them. The CDR3 length is 16 residues. The germline V gene has CDR1 LNHNV and CDR2 YYDKDF (reference sequence). Written as DNA, the CDR3 is TGTGCCACCAGCAGAGATCTGGGCAACCTTAATGAAAAACTGTTTTTT. It translates to CATSRDLGNLNEKLFF.

The chain links TRBV24-1 to TRBJ2-5; 9 bases match TRBD1. Trimming at V came to 0 bases and at J to 2 bases, leaving 6 bases not matched to a gene. From germline, CDR1 is KGHDR and CDR2 SFDVKD. The CDR3 totals 17 residues. CDR3 sequence: CATSDLKQGAGQETQYF. The CDR3 DNA is TGTGCCACCAGTGATTTGAAACAGGGGGCCGGGCAAGAGACCCAGTACTTC.